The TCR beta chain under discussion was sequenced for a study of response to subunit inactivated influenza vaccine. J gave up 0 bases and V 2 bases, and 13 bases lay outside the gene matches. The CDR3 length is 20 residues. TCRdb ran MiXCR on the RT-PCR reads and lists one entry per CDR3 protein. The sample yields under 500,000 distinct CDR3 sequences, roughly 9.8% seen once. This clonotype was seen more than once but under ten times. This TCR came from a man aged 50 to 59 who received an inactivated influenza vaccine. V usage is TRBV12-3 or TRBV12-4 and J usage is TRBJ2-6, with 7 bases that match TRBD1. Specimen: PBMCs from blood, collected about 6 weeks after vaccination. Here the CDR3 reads CASSLLPGTAHFSGANVLTF. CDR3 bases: TGTGCCAGCAGTTTACTTCCAGGGACAGCGCATTTCTCTGGGGCCAACGTCCTGACTTTC.